These 2 T cell receptor beta chains were all obtained from the same sample, sequenced in a study of PD-1 blockade in classical Hodgkin lymphoma. No patient escaped relapse after autologous stem cell transplantation, and brentuximab vedotin exposure varied. Sequencing was performed with immunoSEQ multiplex PCR; in TCRdb, only in-frame clones are kept and a portion is missing. Among tens of thousands of clones listed, less than 80% were seen once. The source was peripheral blood mononuclear cells (PBMCs), collected before the second cycle of nivolumab. These receptors originate from a human donor with classical Hodgkin lymphoma.

The chain carries TRBV7-9 and TRBJ2-5, with D possibly being TRBD1 (5 bases). Deletions cut 5 bases from V and 5 bases from J, with 9 bases between. There are 12 residues in the CDR3. Looked up from germline, CDR1 is SEHNR and CDR2 is FQNEAQ (reference sequence). CDR3 in DNA: TGTGCCAGCAGCCCTAGGGGTGAGACCCAGTACTTC. Its protein product is CASSPRGETQYF.

V is TRBV30 and J is TRBJ1-3; D is unclear. Germline V lookup: CDR1 GTSNPN, CDR2 SVGIG (reference sequence). Trimming cost V 3 bases and J 3 bases, with 21 bases left between them. The CDR3 spans 17 residues. The CDR3 bases are TGTGCCTGGAGGGCTGTATCGGCAGAACATTTTGGAAACACCATATATTTT. It is translated as CAWRAVSAEHFGNTIYF.